These 9 T cell receptor beta chains came from one sample sequenced in a study of OX40 agonist ivuxolimab in advanced cancers. Here immunoSEQ multiplex PCR was the method, and the copy in TCRdb shows in-frame clones only, minus some. The table includes approximately 67,000 clones, approximately 80% detected once. Sequencing was performed on CD4+ or CD8+ T cells sorted from blood, taken in a trial of the OX40 agonist ivuxolimab. These receptors originate from an adult with an advanced solid tumor such as melanoma, head and neck, liver or kidney cancer.

This clone was detected only once. The chain uses TRBV29-1 and TRBJ2-1; D perhaps matches TRBD2 (5 bases). Per the germline V gene, CDR1 is SQVTM and CDR2 is ANQGSEA. V shed 4 bases and J shed 6 bases, with 7 bases lying between them. This CDR3 contains 11 residues. CDR3 in DNA: TGCAGCGTTGGGACTGTCAATGAGCAGTTCTTC. Translating it yields CSVGTVNEQFF.

The rearrangement uses TRBV28 and TRBJ2-3, with D maybe TRBD1 (5 bases). The length of the CDR3 is 14 residues. Germline CDR1 and CDR2: MDHEN and SYDVKM. V gave up 6 bases and J gave up 4 bases, with 14 bases separating them. CDR3 in DNA: TGTGCCAGCAGCCGGGCAGGGAACCCAGATACGCAGTATTTT. It translates to CASSRAGNPDTQYF. The whole variable domain, remainder taken from reference TRBV28 and TRBJ2-3, is DVKVTQSSRYLVKRTGEKVFLECVQDMDHENMFWYRQDPGLGLRLIYFSYDVKMKEKGDIPEGYSVSREKKERFSLILESASTNQTSMYLCASSRAGNPDTQYFGPGTRLTVL.

In this sample, this clone turned up once. The chain recombines TRBV4-3 with TRBJ1-5; TRBD1 matches at 7 bases. After removal of 0 bases from V and 4 bases from J, the junction contained 3 bases not matched to a gene. The germline gives CDR1 LGHNA, CDR2 YSLEER. The CDR3 totals 15 residues. This chain's CDR3 is CASSQEAGGNQPQHF. The CDR3 DNA reads TGCGCCAGCAGCCAAGAGGCAGGGGGGAATCAGCCCCAGCATTTT.

This clone has more than one count but fewer than ten. The rearrangement joins TRBV7-3 to TRBJ2-2; D perhaps matches TRBD1 (5 bases). The germline V gene encodes CDR1 SGHTA and CDR2 FQGTGA. The V and J ends lost 1 base and 7 bases respectively, with 10 bases between them. This CDR3 comprises 14 residues. The CDR3 spells CASSLNGAGGELFF. DNA for the CDR3: TGTGCCAGCAGCTTAAATGGGGCCGGCGGGGAGCTGTTTTTT.

The chain links TRBV29-1 to TRBJ2-3, with a tentative D call TRBD2 (5 bases). The CDR3 covers 13 residues. The ends were cut back, 7 bases at V and 0 bases at J, with 11 bases in the middle. Germline CDR1 is SQVTM and CDR2 is ANQGSEA. DNA for the CDR3: TGCAGCGCCAGACGAGGGAGCACAGATACGCAGTATTTT. This gives the protein CSARRGSTDTQYF.

This clone was detected only a few times. The CDR3 region has the DNA TGCGCCAGCAGTGCTGGCGGGGGGGAGACCCAGTACTTC. Protein product: CASSAGGGETQYF. The chain combines TRBV10-1 with TRBJ2-5; TRBD2 aligns across 8 bases. V was clipped by 4 bases and J by 5 bases; unmatched bases: 3. The CDR3 has 13 amino acids. The germline gives CDR1 WNHNN, CDR2 SYGVQD (reference sequence).

J is TRBJ2-1 and V is TRBV9; a weak D match, TRBD1 (5 bases). CDR3 length: 16 amino acids. CDR1 and CDR2 from the germline V gene are SGDLS and YYNGEE. Trimming shortened V by 2 bases and J by 1 base, and 13 bases separated the two germline ends. Here the CDR3 reads CASSVGPTGSYNEQFF. As DNA, the CDR3 is TGTGCCAGCAGCGTGGGGCCGACGGGTTCCTACAATGAGCAGTTCTTC.

V is TRBV5-1 and J is TRBJ2-2, with D perhaps matching TRBD2 (5 bases). The germline CDR1 and CDR2 sequences are SGHRS and YFSETQ. Trimming removed 0 bases from V and 4 bases from J, with 22 bases in between. The CDR3 is 19 residues long. This CDR3 is CASSLDGGPATNPTGELFF. CDR3 nucleotide sequence: TGCGCCAGCAGCTTGGATGGAGGTCCAGCCACAAACCCCACCGGGGAGCTGTTTTTT.

The rearrangement joins TRBV6-5 to TRBJ2-3; 10 positions agree with TRBD2. Unmatched junction bases numbered 6, after V lost 7 bases and J lost 2 bases. Germline CDR1 reads MNHEY; CDR2 reads SVGAGI. CDR3 size: 15 residues. The CDR3 spells CASKELAGDTDTQYF. In DNA form, the CDR3 reads TGTGCCAGCAAGGAGCTAGCGGGAGACACAGATACGCAGTATTTT.